This T cell receptor (beta chain) was sequenced for a study of regulatory T cells in long-lasting Graves disease (dated by TCRdb to the early 2020s). Background on the whole study: To count as having persistent Graves' disease, a patient had to have received antithyroid drug treatment for over 5 years with TSH receptor autoantibodies remaining persistently positive. Persistent Graves' disease patients were compared with newly diagnosed Graves' disease patients by peripheral blood TCR sequencing and RNA sequencing. The study took place in China and was registered as a clinical trial. TCR sequencing covered roughly 13 persistent and approximately 20 newly diagnosed Graves' disease patients, some 35 samples in total. On average, persistent Graves' disease patients in the clinical cohort had been on antithyroid drugs for eight to twelve years. Study-level results and caveats: Peripheral blood alone was examined, since thyroid tissue, which constituted the primary lesion, could not be accessed. Only the TCR beta chain was sequenced and analyzed. Persistent Graves' disease patients showed lower TCR Shannon entropy and fewer highly expanded clones than newly diagnosed patients, suggesting clonal expansion. More public clonotypes were shared among persistent patients (approximately 3,000) than among newly diagnosed patients (966). The authors noted that the small sample size was a limitation that may lower accuracy.

The method behind the library was multiplex PCR. Sequencing relied on an Illumina HiSeq 4000. TCR beta libraries were built with iRepertoire HTBI primers and Arm-PCR amplification of CDR3 regions. Before sequencing, the PCR products underwent gel purification. The paper's processing steps were these. Gene usage analysis of CDR3 amino acid clonotypes relied on the 55 to 80 TRBV and about 15 TRBJ segments identified across samples. Filtered high-quality paired reads were merged into contigs using COPE and FqMerger. BLAST was used to align contigs to IMGT TRBV, TRBD and TRBJ reference genes, and CDR3 was defined according to IMGT. Clonotypes above 0.1% frequency were classified as highly expanded clones. Repertoire diversity was measured by Shannon entropy, and V-J evenness by the Gini coefficient. Clonotypes shared by more than one individual were considered public. TCRdb applied fastp at Q25 and MiXCR to the public reads, then kept only in-frame beta chains. CDR3 protein duplicates are merged, each entry listing the most common genes and DNA. The V and J calls, along with clone size, are taken from TCRdb and not from the paper's own processing. The sample table contains some 370,000 distinct CDR3 sequences; only one count was recorded for less than 25% of them. 20% to 25% of the sample comes from the top ten.

The time point label for this specimen denotes: persistent/refractory GD, antithyroid drugs over 5 years with positive TRAb. For both TCR sequencing and RNA sequencing, RNA was extracted from PBMCs in TRIzol. Graves' disease was diagnosed according to American Thyroid Association guidelines. Patients for the study were recruited at an endocrinology department in Xi'an, China. From each patient, around 9 milliliters of peripheral blood was collected into an EDTA anticoagulant tube. Ficoll Paque Plus density gradient separation was used to isolate PBMCs, and no further T cell sorting was done. An Agilent 2100 Bioanalyzer and agarose gel were used to check RNA quality, while a NanoDrop 2000 measured RNA concentration. This clonotype was seen a few times. The specificity of this receptor is unknown. Base qualities were left out, and no much larger clone turns up one base away. The origin of this receptor is a female donor with Graves disease. The input for sequencing was peripheral blood mononuclear cells (PBMCs), taken when the disease was refractory, from a patient treated with antithyroid drugs.

The DNA is TGTGCCAGCAGTTACACCACCGGGACGTCGAGCTCTGGAAACACCATATATTTT. Translation gives CASSYTTGTSSSGNTIYF. The chain is encoded by TRBV6-5 joined to TRBJ1-3; matching of 5 bases hints at TRBD1 as the D gene. The trim is 2 bases for V and 0 bases for J, with a gap of 17 bases between the germline ends. CDR1 and CDR2 are read off the germline V gene as MNHEY and SVGAGI. Taken from cysteine to phenylalanine, the CDR3 has 18 residues. CDR3 DNA is the only sequence kept; it has 54 bases, read in frame from the first base.